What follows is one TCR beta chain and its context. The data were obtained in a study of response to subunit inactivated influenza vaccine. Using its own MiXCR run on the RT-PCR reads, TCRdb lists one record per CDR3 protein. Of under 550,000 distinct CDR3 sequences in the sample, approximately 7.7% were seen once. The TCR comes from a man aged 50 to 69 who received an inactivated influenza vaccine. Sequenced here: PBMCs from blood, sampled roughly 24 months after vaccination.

CDR3 residues: CASTYLTGAYEQYF. CDR3 coding DNA: TGTGCCAGCACCTATCTAACGGGAGCCTACGAGCAGTACTTC. The chain uses TRBV28 and TRBJ2-7, with D possibly matching TRBD2 (6 bases). The CDR3 has 14 residues. CDR1 is MDHEN, CDR2 SYDVKM, per germline. Trimming removed 7 bases at V and 2 bases at J, with 15 bases between. The full variable domain, with the rest looked up from reference TRBV28 and TRBJ2-7, is DVKVTQSSRYLVKRTGEKVFLECVQDMDHENMFWYRQDPGLGLRLIYFSYDVKMKEKGDIPEGYSVSREKKERFSLILESASTNQTSMYLCASTYLTGAYEQYFGPGTRLTVT.